Below, one T cell receptor (beta chain) is given with its context. Its matching antigen is unknown. Method: immunoSEQ multiplex PCR; TCRdb's copy keeps in-frame clones and lacks some. The data contain hundreds of thousands of clones, about 88% of them seen just once; the ten biggest clones take up 6.4%. This specimen belongs to a study of Ad26.COV2.S vaccination and SARS-CoV-2 variants. Study-wide results and caveats: It is possible that the TCR breadth and depth analyses underestimated the total T cell responses.

Treatment: roughly 20 received Ad26.COV2.S at low or high dose, single or two shots; about 5 received placebo; per-sample allocation not given. Samples analyzed were those drawn on day 63 after the first vaccine or placebo injection. What was given as vaccine was an Ad26 vector encoding Wuhan-strain SARS-CoV-2 spike. The CDR3 is 18 residues long. From germline, CDR1 is MGHRA and CDR2 YSYEKL. J was trimmed by 2 bases and V by 1 base; bases with no gene match: 7. The receptor's source is a person aged 18-65 years who received the Ad26.COV2.S COVID-19 vaccine or a placebo. This sample comprised peripheral blood, obtained in a trial of Ad26.COV2.S vaccine versus placebo. The chain combines TRBV4-1 with TRBJ2-3; the match to TRBD2 covers 12 bases. CDR3 sequence (DNA): TGCGCCAGCAGCCAAGGATTGACTAGCGGGAGACTCACAGATACGCAGTATTTT. Translation gives CASSQGLTSGRLTDTQYF.